This entry lists 18 T cell receptor beta chains sequenced from one sample in a study of T cell responses to AZD1222 COVID-19 vaccine. Method: immunoSEQ multiplex PCR; TCRdb's copy keeps in-frame clones and lacks some. In the table there are more than 100,000 clones, around 90% of which are singletons. Material: peripheral blood, obtained on day 0 of AZD1222 vaccination. These receptors were obtained from an adult in good health.

The chain links TRBV19 to TRBJ1-2; D uncertain. V was trimmed by 3 bases and J by 8 bases, leaving 16 bases between them. The germline CDR1 and CDR2 sequences are LNHDA and SQIVND (reference sequence). This CDR3 has 14 amino acids. The CDR3 coding sequence is TGTGCCAGTAGTATTCTCACAATCCGAGGGGGCTACACCTTC. Protein sequence: CASSILTIRGGYTF.

The count of this clone is one. The chain is built from TRBV2 and TRBJ1-6; D unresolved. With 7 bases removed from V and 6 bases from J, the gap between germline ends came to 16 bases. Germline V gives CDR1 SNHLY, CDR2 FYNNEI. CDR3 length equals 15 residues. In nucleotides, the CDR3 is TGTGCCAGCAAGAGGCGGGAGGTTATTAATTCACCCCTCCACTTT. Translating it yields CASKRREVINSPLHF.

The chain links TRBV12-3 or TRBV12-4 to TRBJ1-5; no clear D. V lost 2 bases and J lost 7, with 9 bases in between. This CDR3 has 13 amino acids. CDR3 coding DNA: TGTGCCAGCAGTTTAATGGAGGGACAGCCCCAGCATTTT. Protein product: CASSLMEGQPQHF.

The chain has TRBV10-3 and TRBJ1-4, with D unclear. The length of the CDR3 is 14 residues. Germline CDR1 ENHRY, CDR2 SYGVKD. Trimming left V 3 bases short and J 4 bases short, with 9 bases between. The CDR3 nucleotides are TGTGCCATCAGTGATGTGGGCTATAATGAAAAACTGTTTTTT. Encoded protein: CAISDVGYNEKLFF.

The chain links TRBV28 to TRBJ1-1, with D possibly matching TRBD1 (5 bases). Looked up from germline, CDR1 is MDHEN and CDR2 is SYDVKM. Trimming removed 8 bases at V and 4 bases at J, with 20 bases between. This CDR3 region has 15 residues. CDR3 amino acids: CASLTTQRGPTEAFF. The CDR3 bases are TGTGCCAGCCTAACTACGCAGAGGGGCCCCACTGAAGCTTTCTTT. Together with reference TRBV28 and TRBJ1-1, the CDR3 gives the full variable domain: DVKVTQSSRYLVKRTGEKVFLECVQDMDHENMFWYRQDPGLGLRLIYFSYDVKMKEKGDIPEGYSVSREKKERFSLILESASTNQTSMYLCASLTTQRGPTEAFFGQGTRLTVV.

The chain has TRBV9 and TRBJ1-5; no clear D gene. This CDR3 comprises 15 residues. V lost 0 bases to trimming and J lost 0 bases, with 7 bases between them. Per the germline V gene, CDR1 is SGDLS and CDR2 is YYNGEE. CDR3 in amino acids: CASSVAASSNQPQHF. The CDR3 DNA reads as TGTGCCAGCAGCGTAGCAGCAAGTAGCAATCAGCCCCAGCATTTT.

The V and J genes are TRBV27 and TRBJ2-7; 7 positions agree with TRBD1. The CDR3 has 15 residues. Germline CDR1 reads MNHEY; CDR2 reads SMNVEV (reference sequence). V lost 5 bases, J lost 3 bases, and 10 bases stayed unmatched. The CDR3 nucleotides are TGTGCCAGCAGTCCCTCCGGGACAGTGCTCTACGAGCAGTACTTC. Translated: CASSPSGTVLYEQYF.

A note on this clone: Other DNA sequences in this sample translate to the same CDR3. The chain links TRBV7-8 to TRBJ2-5; D gene uncertain. The ends were cut back, 5 bases at V and 1 base at J, with 2 bases in the middle. CDR1 and CDR2 (germline): SGHVS, FQNEAQ. This CDR3 is 11 amino acids long. The CDR3 reads CASSPQETQYF. Here the CDR3 DNA reads TGTGCCAGCAGCCCCCAAGAGACCCAGTACTTC.

The V gene is TRBV19, the J gene TRBJ1-3; D is perhaps TRBD1 (6 bases). This CDR3 comprises 15 residues. Trimming left V 10 bases short and J 4 bases short, with 20 bases between. CDR1 is LNHDA and CDR2 is SQIVND in the germline V gene (reference sequence). CDR3 coding DNA: TGTGCCACCGTGGAAAGTCGGGGGCCAGGAAACACCATATATTTT. Its protein product is CATVESRGPGNTIYF.

The CDR3 nucleotides are TGTGCCAGCAGCTTGGGGTGGGGAGGGAACGAGCAGTACTTC. As protein: CASSLGWGGNEQYF. J is TRBJ2-7 and V is TRBV5-5; 7 nucleotides align to TRBD2. The CDR3 totals 14 residues. Germline CDR1 reads SGHKS; CDR2 reads YYEKEE (reference sequence). V lost 0 bases, J lost 5 bases, and 5 bases stayed unmatched.

This chain connects TRBV19 to TRBJ2-6; maybe TRBD1 (6 bases). Looked up from germline, CDR1 is LNHDA and CDR2 is SQIVND (reference sequence). Trimming removed 3 bases from V and 0 bases from J, with 15 bases in between. This CDR3 has 18 residues. CDR3 amino acids: CASSIAAGVLSGANVLTF. CDR3 DNA sequence: TGTGCCAGTAGTATTGCGGCAGGGGTCCTCTCTGGGGCCAACGTCCTGACTTTC.

The rearrangement joins TRBV3-1 (or the pseudogene TRBV3-2) to TRBJ1-1; no reliable D call. V lost 3 bases and J 3 bases, leaving 14 bases between the germline ends. Germline V gene data show CDR1 as LGHDT and CDR2 as YNNKEL (reference sequence). CDR3 length equals 15 residues. CDR3 amino acids: CASSQSGVGYTEAFF. CDR3 nucleotide sequence: TGTGCCAGCAGCCAGTCCGGGGTGGGGTACACTGAAGCTTTCTTT.

Only one count was recorded for this clone. The chain couples TRBV23-1 to TRBJ2-7, with D tentatively TRBD2 (6 bases). TRBV23-1 is identified as an open reading frame with a role that is uncertain. Deletions cut 0 bases from V and 0 bases from J, with 12 bases between. This CDR3 region has 16 residues. The CDR3, as DNA: TGCGCCAGCAGTCAATCGCGGGACGGTGACTCCTACGAGCAGTACTTC. This translates into CASSQSRDGDSYEQYF.

The rearrangement joins TRBV5-6 to TRBJ2-7; possibly TRBD1 for D (5 bases). The CDR3 extends over 17 amino acids. CDR1 SGHDT and CDR2 YYEEEE come from the germline V gene. V was cut by 0 bases and J by 0 bases, with 16 bases left in between. The CDR3 loop reads CASSLGPRAGISYEQYF. CDR3 bases: TGTGCCAGCAGCTTGGGTCCCAGGGCAGGGATCTCCTACGAGCAGTACTTC.

This clone was recorded only once. This chain links TRBV18 with TRBJ2-7; 11 bases are shared with TRBD2. V lost 4 bases to trimming and J lost 3 bases; unmatched junction nucleotides: 5. Germline V gene data show CDR1 as KGHSH and CDR2 as LQKENI. The CDR3 has 15 residues. The CDR3 coding sequence is TGTGCCAGCTCACTACTAGCGGGGGACGGCTACGAGCAGTACTTC. Translation: CASSLLAGDGYEQYF.

The rearrangement links TRBV4-1 to TRBJ2-2; the match to TRBD2 covers 10 bases. The V gene end was trimmed by 0 bases and the J gene end by 4 bases; junction bases not matched to a gene: 8. This CDR3 has 18 residues. Germline V gene data show CDR1 as MGHRA and CDR2 as YSYEKL. In DNA, the CDR3 is TGCGCCAGCAGCCAAGATCTGCTAGCGGGGGAAATCACCGGGGAGCTGTTTTTT. This codes for CASSQDLLAGEITGELFF.

V and J are TRBV28 and TRBJ1-2; D is ambiguous. This CDR3 region has 15 residues. V lost 6 bases and J 3 bases, leaving 17 bases between the germline ends. Per the germline V gene, CDR1 is MDHEN and CDR2 is SYDVKM. The CDR3 region has the DNA TGTGCCAGCAGACTACCAGGAAGCCTGGACTATGGCTACACCTTC. Translating it yields CASRLPGSLDYGYTF.

The J gene is TRBJ1-1, the V gene TRBV5-8, with TRBD1 as a possible D gene (5 bases). Germline lookup yields CDR1 SGHTS and CDR2 YDEGEE. The CDR3 covers 15 residues. Trimming cost V 4 bases and J 4 bases, with 17 bases left between them. DNA of the CDR3: TGTGCCAGCAGCCTAGGGACCAGGAGGAGCACTGAAGCTTTCTTT. Translating gives CASSLGTRRSTEAFF. The whole variable domain, remainder taken from reference TRBV5-8 and TRBJ1-1, is EAGVTQSPTHLIKTRGQQATLRCSPISGHTSVYWYQQALGLGLQFLLWYDEGEERNRGNFPPRFSGRQFPNYSSELNVNALELEDSALYLCASSLGTRRSTEAFFGQGTRLTVV.